This T cell receptor beta chain is from a study of T-cell memory formation after mild COVID-19. The overall study: Clusters of TCRs were largely donor specific.

About this clonotype itself: Its specificity is not known.

Via MiXCR, TCRdb re-called the 5' RACE reads, giving one row per CDR3 protein. Counted here are 350,000 to 450,000 distinct CDR3 sequences, approximately 20% occurring once; the ten biggest clones make up approximately 8.1%. The study's findings and limits: Balance between CD4 and CD8 was seen in clones contracting day 15 to 85, and a CD4+ lean was seen in later expanders. CM and EM subsets held most contracting CD4+ clones; EMRA held CD8+ ones. Pre-infection memory held some responding clones, suggesting pre-existing cross-reactive T cells responded.

V dropped 1 base and J dropped 6 bases, with 14 bases sitting between them. This CDR3 comprises 15 residues. Germline-derived CDR1 and CDR2 are SGHTA and FQGNSA. The rearrangement joins TRBV7-2 to TRBJ2-3; D perhaps matches TRBD2 (6 bases). The sequence was obtained from an adult woman who had mild COVID-19 (a few samples of this study predate the infection). Cell type and time point are not known. The sample taken for sequencing was PBMCs or a T cell subset sorted from them (not recorded which). The CDR3 loop is CASSLEVGRSDTQYF. The CDR3 DNA reads as TGTGCCAGCAGCTTAGAGGTCGGGAGATCCGATACGCAGTATTTT.